Each of the 11 T cell receptor beta chains below was sequenced from the same sample in a study of blood T cell repertoires in COVID-19. Measured with immunoSEQ multiplex PCR; TCRdb has only the in-frame clones, and not every one. The data contain about 160,000 clones, approximately 81% of them singletons. Sequencing used peripheral blood. Receptor source: a woman aged 55-70 years with COVID-19, enrolled during active disease.

The rearrangement links TRBV5-1 to TRBJ1-3; TRBD1 matches at 9 bases. This CDR3 contains 17 residues. Per germline, CDR1 SGHRS and CDR2 YFSETQ. V lost 4 bases to trimming and J lost 2 bases; unmatched junction nucleotides: 10. The CDR3 spells CASSLAGTGFAGNTIYF. As DNA, the CDR3 is TGCGCCAGCAGCCTGGCCGGGACAGGGTTTGCTGGAAACACCATATATTTT.

This clone has just one count. This rearrangement joins TRBV9 to TRBJ1-2; 9 nucleotides match TRBD1. Losses at the gene ends were 5 bases for V and 0 bases for J; bases not matched to a gene: 5. This CDR3 has 15 amino acids. In germline, CDR1 is SGDLS, CDR2 YYNGEE. The CDR3 nucleotides are TGTGCCAGCAGGCGGACAGGGGATTCTAACTATGGCTACACCTTC. Translated: CASRRTGDSNYGYTF.

J is TRBJ1-2 and V is TRBV2; D unclear. Trimming removed 5 bases from V and 2 bases from J, with 9 bases in between. The CDR3 spans 13 residues. Germline V gene lookup returns CDR1 SNHLY and CDR2 FYNNEI. The chain's CDR3 is CASSTTANYGYTF. The CDR3 DNA reads as TGTGCCAGCAGTACCACAGCAAACTATGGCTACACCTTC.

The rearrangement joins TRBV7-9 to TRBJ1-6; D call uncertain. Trimming removed 4 bases at V and 0 bases at J, with 10 bases between. This CDR3 is 16 amino acids long. From germline, CDR1 is SEHNR and CDR2 FQNEAQ (reference sequence). The CDR3 coding sequence is TGTGCCAGCAGCTCCCCGGTGAGCTCCTATAATTCACCCCTCCACTTT. This translates into CASSSPVSSYNSPLHF.

The chain couples TRBV18 to TRBJ1-1, with D perhaps TRBD1 (5 bases). V lost 5 bases, J lost 1 base, and 11 bases lay in between. The CDR3 extends over 14 amino acids. The germline CDR1 and CDR2 sequences are KGHSH and LQKENI. The CDR3 DNA reads TGTGCCAGCTCAAGACAGAGTCCGAACACTGAAGCTTTCTTT. It yields the protein CASSRQSPNTEAFF.

The sample holds a few counts of this clone. The rearrangement joins TRBV19 to TRBJ1-6, with TRBD1 identical over 7 bases. Germline CDR1 reads LNHDA; CDR2 reads SQIVND (reference sequence). The J segment lost 7 bases and the V segment lost 9 bases, leaving 6 bases of the junction unmatched. This CDR3 spans 13 amino acids. CDR3 sequence (DNA): TGTGCCAGCGGACAGGCTTTCAATTCACCCCTCCACTTT. Translation: CASGQAFNSPLHF. The complete variable domain, with remaining parts taken from reference TRBV19 and TRBJ1-6, reads DGGITQSPKYLFRKEGQNVTLSCEQNLNHDAMYWYRQDPGQGLRLIYYSQIVNDFQKGDIAEGYSVSREKKESFPLTVTSAQKNPTAFYLCASGQAFNSPLHFGNGTRLTVT.

This clone was seen a single time. The V and J genes are TRBV4-1 and TRBJ2-2; 12 nucleotides line up with TRBD2. Trimming took 0 bases from V and 0 from J; bases not matched to a gene: 5. Per germline, CDR1 MGHRA and CDR2 YSYEKL. This CDR3 spans 19 amino acids. CDR3 region: CASSQEWLAGGANTGELFF. The CDR3 DNA follows: TGCGCCAGCAGCCAAGAATGGCTAGCGGGAGGGGCGAACACCGGGGAGCTGTTTTTT.

The chain is built from TRBV7-9 and TRBJ1-5; possible D gene TRBD1, 6 bases. The CDR3 is made up of 13 amino acids. Trimming removed 5 bases from V and 8 bases from J, with 13 bases in between. Germline lookup yields CDR1 SEHNR and CDR2 FQNEAQ (reference sequence). CDR3 sequence: CASSRQGSEPQHF. CDR3 DNA sequence: TGTGCCAGCAGCCGTCAGGGGAGTGAGCCCCAGCATTTT.

The chain couples TRBV5-5 to TRBJ2-3; 8 bases are a match to TRBD2. The CDR3 loop spans 17 amino acids. Germline V lookup: CDR1 SGHKS, CDR2 YYEKEE (reference sequence). Trimming at V came to 0 bases and at J to 3 bases, leaving 9 bases not matched to a gene. The CDR3 spells CASSLEVVREGTDTQYF. CDR3 bases: TGTGCCAGCAGCTTGGAGGTTGTACGGGAGGGAACAGATACGCAGTATTTT.

This clone showed up just once. The rearrangement uses TRBV4-1 and TRBJ1-2, with a possible D match to TRBD1 (6 bases). This CDR3 contains 16 residues. The germline V and J ends were trimmed by 0 bases and 4 bases, with 15 bases remaining between them. Germline assignment: CDR1 MGHRA and CDR2 YSYEKL. The CDR3 here is CASSQDRWGRIYGYTF. CDR3 DNA: TGCGCCAGCAGCCAAGATCGATGGGGGCGCATCTATGGCTACACCTTC.

The chain employs TRBV19 and TRBJ1-2; possibly TRBD1 for D (5 bases). The CDR3 is 14 residues long. CDR1 is LNHDA and CDR2 is SQIVND in the germline V gene (reference sequence). V lost 6 bases and J 4 bases, leaving 15 bases between the germline ends. The CDR3 bases are TGTGCCAGTAGCACCCCAGGGAGGAGCTATGGCTACACCTTC. This encodes CASSTPGRSYGYTF.